The 8 T cell receptor beta chains below were found in one sample sequenced in a study of T cell responses to AZD1222 COVID-19 vaccine. Measured with immunoSEQ multiplex PCR; TCRdb has only the in-frame clones, and not every one. The table has fewer than 150,000 clones, roughly 91% seen once. The sequencing here drew on peripheral blood, taken 28 days after the second AZD1222 dose. Receptors were obtained from an adult who received the AZD1222 COVID-19 vaccine.

The rearrangement links TRBV30 to TRBJ1-5; TRBD1 matches 7 bases. The V and J ends lost 2 bases and 4 bases, in that order; junction bases with no gene match: 5. This CDR3 has 14 residues. Germline values: CDR1 GTSNPN, CDR2 SVGIG (reference sequence). The CDR3 sequence: CAWSTGAGNQPQHF. CDR3 bases: TGTGCCTGGAGTACAGGGGCAGGGAATCAGCCCCAGCATTTT.

This chain connects TRBV5-5 to TRBJ2-1; 10 nucleotides agree with TRBD1. Germline CDR1 reads SGHKS; CDR2 reads YYEKEE (reference sequence). The ends lost 0 bases at V and 6 bases at J; junction bases unmatched: 0. This CDR3 region has 14 residues. The CDR3 nucleotides read TGTGCCAGCAGCTTGGGGACAGGGGGCAATGAGCAGTTCTTC. Protein product: CASSLGTGGNEQFF.

The CDR3 spells CASSQEMGSWGAFF. The CDR3, as DNA: TGCGCCAGCAGCCAAGAGATGGGGTCTTGGGGAGCTTTCTTT. The chain has TRBV4-1 and TRBJ1-1; the D is unclear. The CDR3 loop spans 14 amino acids. Germline V CDR1 and CDR2: MGHRA, YSYEKL. Trimming removed 0 bases at V and 10 bases at J, with 15 bases between.

This chain links TRBV7-6 with TRBJ2-2; TRBD2 agrees at 15 bases. This CDR3 is 19 amino acids long. Per germline, CDR1 SGHVS and CDR2 FNYEAQ. Trimming removed 3 bases from V and 1 base from J; junction bases left unmatched: 6. The CDR3 DNA reads as TGTGCCAGCAGCTTGGGACTAGCGGGGGGATCTTGGAACACCGGGGAGCTGTTTTTT. It is translated as CASSLGLAGGSWNTGELFF.

The chain employs TRBV6-2 or TRBV6-3 and TRBJ2-7, with 12 bases that match TRBD2. The V gene's germline CDR1 is MNHEY and CDR2 SVGEGT. The CDR3 contains 16 residues. The ends lost 6 bases at V and 3 bases at J; junction bases unmatched: 9. The CDR3 loop is CASSSPTSGGLYEQYF. The CDR3, as DNA: TGTGCCAGCAGCTCTCCGACTAGCGGGGGCCTCTACGAGCAGTACTTC.

The rearrangement links TRBV27 to TRBJ2-3, with 8 bases that match TRBD2. The CDR3 has 15 amino acids. Germline V lookup: CDR1 MNHEY, CDR2 SMNVEV (reference sequence). V dropped 0 bases and J dropped 5; count of bases not matched to a gene: 4. The DNA of the CDR3 is TGTGCCAGCAGTTTATCGGACGGGGGGGTAGATACGCAGTATTTT. The encoded protein is CASSLSDGGVDTQYF.

The J gene is TRBJ1-1, the V gene TRBV4-1, with a weak D call TRBD1 (6 bases). This CDR3 has 15 residues. In germline, CDR1 is MGHRA, CDR2 YSYEKL. Trimming left V 3 bases short and J 3 bases short, with 14 bases between. CDR3: CASSQMGALDTEAFF. The DNA for the CDR3 is TGCGCCAGCAGCCAGATGGGGGCCCTCGACACTGAAGCTTTCTTT.

This clone occurred once. This chain joins TRBV2 and TRBJ1-5; maybe TRBD1 (6 bases). Trimming removed 6 bases at V and 5 bases at J, with 11 bases between. Germline CDR1 SNHLY, CDR2 FYNNEI. This CDR3 region has 13 residues. CDR3 sequence (DNA): TGTGCCAGCAGGATACAGGGTTATCAGCCCCAGCATTTT. Encoded protein: CASRIQGYQPQHF.